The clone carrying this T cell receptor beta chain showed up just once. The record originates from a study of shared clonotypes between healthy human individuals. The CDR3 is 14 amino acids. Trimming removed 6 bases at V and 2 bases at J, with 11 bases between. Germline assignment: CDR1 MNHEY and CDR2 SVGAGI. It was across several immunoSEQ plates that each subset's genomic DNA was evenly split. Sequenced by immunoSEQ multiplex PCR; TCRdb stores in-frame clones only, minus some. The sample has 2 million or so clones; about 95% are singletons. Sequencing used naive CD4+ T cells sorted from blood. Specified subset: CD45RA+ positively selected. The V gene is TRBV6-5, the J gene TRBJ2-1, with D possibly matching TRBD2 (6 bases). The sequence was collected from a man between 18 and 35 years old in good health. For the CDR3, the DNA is TGTGCCAGCAGGGGGGGTTTAGCCTACAATGAGCAGTTCTTC. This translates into CASRGGLAYNEQFF.